This section outlines one TCR beta chain sequence together with its context. This sample is part of a study of shared clonotypes between healthy human individuals. The data were produced by immunoSEQ multiplex PCR, yet TCRdb's version contains in-frame clones alone and is incomplete. The sample lists more than 400,000 clones; around 96% were seen once. This CDR3 has 15 residues. Trimming removed 0 bases from V and 6 bases from J, with 13 bases in between. The germline V gene has CDR1 LNHNV and CDR2 YYDKDF (reference sequence). The sequence came from a woman in her 30s in good health. Specimen: naive CD4+ T cells sorted from blood. Subset indicated: CD45RA+ positively selected. The V and J genes are TRBV15 and TRBJ2-3, with D unresolved. CDR3 bases: TGTGCCACCAGCAGAGATGTAGCAGCGAGGGATACGCAGTATTTT. Amino acids: CATSRDVAARDTQYF.